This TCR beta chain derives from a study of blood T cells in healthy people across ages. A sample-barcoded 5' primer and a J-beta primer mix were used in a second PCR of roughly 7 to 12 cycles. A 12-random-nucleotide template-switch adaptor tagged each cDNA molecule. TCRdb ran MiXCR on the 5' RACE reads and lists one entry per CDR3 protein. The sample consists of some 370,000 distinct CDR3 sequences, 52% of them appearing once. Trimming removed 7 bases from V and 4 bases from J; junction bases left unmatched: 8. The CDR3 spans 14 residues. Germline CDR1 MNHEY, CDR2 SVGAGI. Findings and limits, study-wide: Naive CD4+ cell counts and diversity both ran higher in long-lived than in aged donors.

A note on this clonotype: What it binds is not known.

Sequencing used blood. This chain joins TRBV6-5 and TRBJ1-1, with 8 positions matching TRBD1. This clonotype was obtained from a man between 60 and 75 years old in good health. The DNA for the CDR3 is TGTGCCAGCACCGGGGGAACAGGGGGCACTGAAGCTTTCTTT. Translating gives CASTGGTGGTEAFF.